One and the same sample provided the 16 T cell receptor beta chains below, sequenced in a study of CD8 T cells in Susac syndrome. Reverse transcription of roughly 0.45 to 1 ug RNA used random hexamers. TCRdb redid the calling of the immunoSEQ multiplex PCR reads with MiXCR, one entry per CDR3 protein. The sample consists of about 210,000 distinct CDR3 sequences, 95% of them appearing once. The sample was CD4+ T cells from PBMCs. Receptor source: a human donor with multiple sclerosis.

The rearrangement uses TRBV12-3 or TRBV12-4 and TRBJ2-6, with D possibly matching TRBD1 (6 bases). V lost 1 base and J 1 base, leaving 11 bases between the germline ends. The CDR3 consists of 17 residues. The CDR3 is CASSLDLGGSGANVLTF. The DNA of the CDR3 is TGTGCCAGCAGTTTAGATCTAGGGGGATCTGGGGCCAACGTCCTGACTTTC.

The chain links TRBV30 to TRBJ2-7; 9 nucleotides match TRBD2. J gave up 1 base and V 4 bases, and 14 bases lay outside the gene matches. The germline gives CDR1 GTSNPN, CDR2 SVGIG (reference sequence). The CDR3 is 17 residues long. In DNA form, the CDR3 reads TGTGCCTGGATAGCTGTTCTAGCGGGGATACCTTCCTACGAGCAGTACTTC. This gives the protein CAWIAVLAGIPSYEQYF.

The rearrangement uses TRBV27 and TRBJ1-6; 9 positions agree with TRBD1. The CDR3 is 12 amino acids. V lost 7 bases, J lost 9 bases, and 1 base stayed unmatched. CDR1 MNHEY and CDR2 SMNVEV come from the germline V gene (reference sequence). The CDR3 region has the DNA TGTGCCAGCAAGACAGGGGGTTCACCCCTCCACTTT. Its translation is CASKTGGSPLHF.

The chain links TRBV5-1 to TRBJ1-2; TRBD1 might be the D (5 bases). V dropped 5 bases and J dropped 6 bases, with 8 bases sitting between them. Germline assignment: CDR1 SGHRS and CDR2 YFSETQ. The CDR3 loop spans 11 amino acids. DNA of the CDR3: TGCGCCAGCAGAGGAGGGGATGGCTACACCTTC. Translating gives CASRGGDGYTF.

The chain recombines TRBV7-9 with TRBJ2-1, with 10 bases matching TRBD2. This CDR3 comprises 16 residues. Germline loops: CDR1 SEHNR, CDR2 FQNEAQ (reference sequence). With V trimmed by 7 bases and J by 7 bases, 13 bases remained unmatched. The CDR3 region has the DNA TGTGCCAGCACCATTCGACTAGCGGGCTTACCTAATGAGCAGTTCTTC. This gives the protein CASTIRLAGLPNEQFF.

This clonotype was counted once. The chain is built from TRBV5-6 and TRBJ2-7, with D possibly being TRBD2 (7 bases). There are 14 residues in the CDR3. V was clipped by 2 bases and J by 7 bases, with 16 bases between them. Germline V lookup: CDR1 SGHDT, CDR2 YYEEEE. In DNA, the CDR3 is TGTGCCAGCAGCTTTTTACAACAGGGAGGGGAGCAGTACTTC. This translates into CASSFLQQGGEQYF.

CDR3 sequence (DNA): TGTGCCAGCAGTTTGACGGACTCCTACAATGAGCAGTTCTTC. The encoded protein is CASSLTDSYNEQFF. The rearrangement links TRBV12-3 or TRBV12-4 to TRBJ2-1; D unclear. The CDR3 has 14 residues. Deletions cut 3 bases from V and 0 bases from J, with 6 bases between.

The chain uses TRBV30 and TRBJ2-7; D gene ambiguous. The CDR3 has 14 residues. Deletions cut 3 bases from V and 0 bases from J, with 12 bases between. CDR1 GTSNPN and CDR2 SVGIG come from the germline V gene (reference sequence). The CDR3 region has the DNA TGTGCCTGGAGCCCCCGGTATAGCTCCTACGAGCAGTACTTC. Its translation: CAWSPRYSSYEQYF.

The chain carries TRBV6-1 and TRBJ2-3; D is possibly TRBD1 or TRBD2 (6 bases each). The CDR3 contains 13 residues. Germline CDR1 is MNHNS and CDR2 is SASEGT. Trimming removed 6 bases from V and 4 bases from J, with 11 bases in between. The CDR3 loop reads CASRRGAPDTQYF. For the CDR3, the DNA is TGTGCCAGCAGGAGGGGGGCTCCAGATACGCAGTATTTT.

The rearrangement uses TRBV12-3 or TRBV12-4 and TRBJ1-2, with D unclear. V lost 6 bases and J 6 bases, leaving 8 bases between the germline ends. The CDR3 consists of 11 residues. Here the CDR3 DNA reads TGTGCCAGCAGCAAAACCGATGGCTACACCTTC. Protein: CASSKTDGYTF.

CDR3 nucleotide sequence: TGTGCCAGCAGCGTAGCGTCAGGATGGCACCAGTACTTC. It encodes CASSVASGWHQYF. The chain is built from TRBV9 and TRBJ2-5; no reliable D call. This CDR3 has 13 amino acids. The V gene's germline CDR1 is SGDLS and CDR2 YYNGEE. With 0 bases removed from V and 10 bases from J, the gap between germline ends came to 13 bases.

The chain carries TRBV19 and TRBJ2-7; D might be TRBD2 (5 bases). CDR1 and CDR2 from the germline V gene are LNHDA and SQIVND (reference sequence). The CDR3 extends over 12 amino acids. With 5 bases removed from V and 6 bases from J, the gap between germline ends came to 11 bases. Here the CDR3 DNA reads TGTGCCAGTAGTCCAGGACTCCGCGAGCAGTACTTC. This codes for CASSPGLREQYF.

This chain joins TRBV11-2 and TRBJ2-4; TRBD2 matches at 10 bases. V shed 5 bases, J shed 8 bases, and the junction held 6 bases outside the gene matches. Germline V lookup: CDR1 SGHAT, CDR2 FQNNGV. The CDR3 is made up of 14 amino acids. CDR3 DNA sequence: TGTGCCAGCAGCACAACTAGCGGGATAGACATTCAGTACTTC. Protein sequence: CASSTTSGIDIQYF.

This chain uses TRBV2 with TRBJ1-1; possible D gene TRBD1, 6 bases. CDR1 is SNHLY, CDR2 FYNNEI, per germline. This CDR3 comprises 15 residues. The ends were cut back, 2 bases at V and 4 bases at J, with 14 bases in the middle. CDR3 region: CASSESQGRVTEAFF. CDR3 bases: TGTGCCAGCAGTGAAAGCCAGGGGAGGGTCACTGAAGCTTTCTTT.

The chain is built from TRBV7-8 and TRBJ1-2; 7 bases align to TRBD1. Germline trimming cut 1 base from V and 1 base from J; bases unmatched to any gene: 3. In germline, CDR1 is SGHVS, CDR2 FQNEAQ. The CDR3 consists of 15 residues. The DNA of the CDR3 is TGTGCCAGCAGCTTAGGAACAGGGGTTAACTATGGCTACACCTTC. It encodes CASSLGTGVNYGYTF. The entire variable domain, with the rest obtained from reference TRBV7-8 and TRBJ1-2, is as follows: GAGVSQSPRYKVAKRGQDVALRCDPISGHVSLFWYQQALGQGPEFLTYFQNEAQLDKSGLPSDRFFAERPEGSVSTLKIQRTQQEDSAVYLCASSLGTGVNYGYTFGSGTRLTVV.

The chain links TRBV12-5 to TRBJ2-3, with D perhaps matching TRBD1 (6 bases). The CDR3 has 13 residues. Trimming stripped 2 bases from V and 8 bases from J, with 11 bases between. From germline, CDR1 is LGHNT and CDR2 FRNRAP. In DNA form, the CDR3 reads TGTGCTAGTGGTTTGTATGAAGGGGGTACGCAGTATTTT. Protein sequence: CASGLYEGGTQYF.